A selection of T cell receptor beta chains follows, all from one sample in a study of blood T cell repertoires in COVID-19. Clones were sequenced by immunoSEQ multiplex PCR, and TCRdb holds only the in-frame ones, with some missing. The table lists 250,000 or so clones, around 89% of them singletons. The sample consisted of PBMCs or T cells enriched from blood (not recorded which). The receptor source for this set is a young woman with acute COVID-19. Both conserved end residues are part of each CDR3. The D gene is left open where the match is weak. The listing skips clone size in some rows; elsewhere it reads once, few, many or a size class.

>16|-|TRBV27|TRBJ1-4|-
TGTGCCAGCAGTTTGGCCTCAGGGTTCCCGAATGAAAAACTGTTTTTT
CASSLASGFPNEKLFF
>13|-|TRBV25-1|TRBJ2-7|-
TGTGCCAGCAGTGTAGAAGAAACCTACGAGCAGTACTTC
CASSVEETYEQYF
>14|-|TRBV2|TRBJ1-5|-
TGTGCCAGCAGACAGGGTTTGCAAGATCAGCCCCAGCATTTT
CASRQGLQDQPQHF
>16|-|TRBV28|TRBJ1-2|-
TGTGCCAGCAGTTTTATGCCCGAAGGAGCTAACTATGGCTACACCTTC
CASSFMPEGANYGYTF
>15|-|TRBV5-1|TRBJ1-2|-
TGCGCCAGCAGCTTGGTTCGGGGAAGCGGTTATGGCTACACCTTC
CASSLVRGSGYGYTF
>16|TRBD1|TRBV28|TRBJ1-5|-
TGTGCCAGCAGAACCCGGGACAGGTATAGCAATCAGCCCCAGCATTTT
CASRTRDRYSNQPQHF
>17|TRBD1|TRBV7-8|TRBJ2-1|-
TGTGCCAGCAGCCCCGGACAGGGGATGAGCTCCTACAATGAGCAGTTCTTC
CASSPGQGMSSYNEQFF
>16|TRBD2|TRBV3-1/TRBV3-2|TRBJ2-3|once
TGTGCCAGCAGCCATAGCGGGAGTGTTAGGTTAGATACGCAGTATTTT
CASSHSGSVRLDTQYF
>16|-|TRBV30|TRBJ2-2|-
TGTGCCTGGACGGTGAGAGCGAACCGGCGGGGCGGGGAGCTGTTTTTT
CAWTVRANRRGGELFF
>17|-|TRBV28|TRBJ2-3|-
TGTGCCAGCAGTTTTGTTTCAGGGACACAATTCACAGATACGCAGTATTTT
CASSFVSGTQFTDTQYF
>14|TRBD1|TRBV19|TRBJ2-7|-
TGTGCCAGTAGTCCCCGGGGACAGCCCTACGAGCAGTACTTC
CASSPRGQPYEQYF
>14|-|TRBV4-1|TRBJ2-3|-
TGCGCCAGCAGCCATATCGCCGGGACAGATACGCAGTATTTT
CASSHIAGTDTQYF
>15|TRBD2|TRBV27|TRBJ2-7|-
TGTGCCAGCAGTTCGGGACTAGCGGGGACCTACGAGCAGTACTTC
CASSSGLAGTYEQYF
>21|TRBD2|TRBV9|TRBJ2-2|-
TGTGCCAGCAGCGTCTCCTGGACTAGCGGGAGATTGGGGTCGAACACCGGGGAGCTGTTTTTT
CASSVSWTSGRLGSNTGELFF